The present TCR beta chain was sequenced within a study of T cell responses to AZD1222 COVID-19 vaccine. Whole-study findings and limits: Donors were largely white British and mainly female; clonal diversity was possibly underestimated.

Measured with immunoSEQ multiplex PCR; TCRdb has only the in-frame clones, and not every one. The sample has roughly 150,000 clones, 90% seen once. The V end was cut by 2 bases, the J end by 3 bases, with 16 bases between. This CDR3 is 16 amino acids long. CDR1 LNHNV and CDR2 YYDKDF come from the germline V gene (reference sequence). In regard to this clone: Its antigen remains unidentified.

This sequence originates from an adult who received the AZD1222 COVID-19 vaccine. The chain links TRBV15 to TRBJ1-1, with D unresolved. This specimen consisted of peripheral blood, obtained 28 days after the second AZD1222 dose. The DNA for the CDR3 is TGTGCCACCAGCAGAAGGTCAGGCAGTGGGGACACTGAAGCTTTCTTT. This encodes CATSRRSGSGDTEAFF.